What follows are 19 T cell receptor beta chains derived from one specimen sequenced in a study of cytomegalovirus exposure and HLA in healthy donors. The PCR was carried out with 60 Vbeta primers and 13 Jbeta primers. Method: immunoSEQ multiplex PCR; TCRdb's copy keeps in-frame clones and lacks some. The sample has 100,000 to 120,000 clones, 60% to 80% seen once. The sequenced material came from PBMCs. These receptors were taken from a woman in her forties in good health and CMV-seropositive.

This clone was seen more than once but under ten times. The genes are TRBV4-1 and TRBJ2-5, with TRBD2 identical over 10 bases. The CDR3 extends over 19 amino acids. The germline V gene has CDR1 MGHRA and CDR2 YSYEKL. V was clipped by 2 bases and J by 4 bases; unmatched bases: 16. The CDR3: CASSQLVSSGGLDGETQYF. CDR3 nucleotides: TGCGCCAGCAGCCAACTCGTTTCTAGCGGGGGTTTAGATGGAGAGACCCAGTACTTC.

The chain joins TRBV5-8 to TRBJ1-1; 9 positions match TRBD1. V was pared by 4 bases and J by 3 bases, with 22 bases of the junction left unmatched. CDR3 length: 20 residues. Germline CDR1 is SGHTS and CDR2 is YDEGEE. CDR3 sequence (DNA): TGTGCCAGCAGCCCGGGCAGTTACAGGGGGCGAATGTTAGGGTACACTGAAGCTTTCTTT. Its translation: CASSPGSYRGRMLGYTEAFF.

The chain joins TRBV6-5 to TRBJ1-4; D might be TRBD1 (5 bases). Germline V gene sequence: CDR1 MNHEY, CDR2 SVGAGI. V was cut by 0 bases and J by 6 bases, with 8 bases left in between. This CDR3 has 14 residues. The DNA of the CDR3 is TGTGCCAGCAGTTACTCGGCAGGGTATGAAAAACTGTTTTTT. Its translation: CASSYSAGYEKLFF.

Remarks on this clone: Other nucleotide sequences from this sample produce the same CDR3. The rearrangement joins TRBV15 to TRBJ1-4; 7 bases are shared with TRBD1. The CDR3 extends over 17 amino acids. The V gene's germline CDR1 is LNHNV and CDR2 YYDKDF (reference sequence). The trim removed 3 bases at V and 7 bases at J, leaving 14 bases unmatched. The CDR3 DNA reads TGTGCCACCAGCAGCCCGGGATTTTGGACAGGTCCTGAAAAACTGTTTTTT. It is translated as CATSSPGFWTGPEKLFF.

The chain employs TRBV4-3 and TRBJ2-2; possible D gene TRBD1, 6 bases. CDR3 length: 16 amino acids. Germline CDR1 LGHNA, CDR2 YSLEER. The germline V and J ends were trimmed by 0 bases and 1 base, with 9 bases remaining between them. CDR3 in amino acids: CASSQEPGQNTGELFF. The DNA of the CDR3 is TGCGCCAGCAGCCAAGAACCGGGACAGAACACCGGGGAGCTGTTTTTT.

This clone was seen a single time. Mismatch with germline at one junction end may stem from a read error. The DNA for the CDR3 is TGTTCCAGCAGCTTAGGAGCGGGAGGAGAATACAATGAGCAGTTCTTC. This gives the protein CSSSLGAGGEYNEQFF. The rearrangement uses TRBV7-9 and TRBJ2-1, with 9 bases fitting TRBD2. CDR1 and CDR2 (germline): SEHNR, FQNEAQ (reference sequence). The CDR3 loop spans 16 amino acids.

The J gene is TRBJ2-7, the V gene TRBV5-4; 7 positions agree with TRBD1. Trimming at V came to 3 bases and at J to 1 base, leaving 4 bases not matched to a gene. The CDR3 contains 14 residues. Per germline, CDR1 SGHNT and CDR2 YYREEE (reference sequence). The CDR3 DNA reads TGTGCCAGCAGCTCTTACAGGGGTTCCTACGAGCAGTACTTC. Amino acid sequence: CASSSYRGSYEQYF.

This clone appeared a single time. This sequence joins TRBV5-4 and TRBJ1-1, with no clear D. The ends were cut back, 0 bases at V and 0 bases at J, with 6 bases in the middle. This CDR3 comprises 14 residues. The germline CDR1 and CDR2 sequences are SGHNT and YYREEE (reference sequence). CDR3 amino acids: CASSLESMNTEAFF. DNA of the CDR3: TGTGCCAGCAGCTTGGAATCCATGAACACTGAAGCTTTCTTT.

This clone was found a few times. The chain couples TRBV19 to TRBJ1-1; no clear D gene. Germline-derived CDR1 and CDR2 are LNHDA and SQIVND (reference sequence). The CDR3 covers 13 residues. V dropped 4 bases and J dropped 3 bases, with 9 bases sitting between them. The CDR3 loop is CASSRGTDTEAFF. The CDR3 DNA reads TGTGCCAGTAGTAGAGGTACGGACACTGAAGCTTTCTTT.

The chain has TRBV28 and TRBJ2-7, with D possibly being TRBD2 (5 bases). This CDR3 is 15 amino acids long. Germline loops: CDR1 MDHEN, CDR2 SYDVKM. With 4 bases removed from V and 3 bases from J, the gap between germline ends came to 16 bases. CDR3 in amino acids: CASSSRGSLGYEQYF. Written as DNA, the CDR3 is TGTGCCAGCAGTTCTCGAGGGAGTCTGGGCTACGAGCAGTACTTC.

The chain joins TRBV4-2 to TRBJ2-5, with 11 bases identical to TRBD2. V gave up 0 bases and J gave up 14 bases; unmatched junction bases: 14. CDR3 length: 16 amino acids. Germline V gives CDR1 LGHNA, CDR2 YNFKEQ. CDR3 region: CASSQDLTSGGGDIYF. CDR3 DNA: TGTGCCAGCAGCCAAGACCTCACTAGCGGGGGAGGGGATATCTACTTC.

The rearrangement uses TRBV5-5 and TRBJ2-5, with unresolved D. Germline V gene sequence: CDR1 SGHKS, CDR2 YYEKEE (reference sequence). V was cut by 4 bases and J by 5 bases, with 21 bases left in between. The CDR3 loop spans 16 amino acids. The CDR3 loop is CASSPLLPRQVETQYF. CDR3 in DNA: TGTGCCAGCAGCCCCCTTTTGCCGCGTCAGGTGGAGACCCAGTACTTC. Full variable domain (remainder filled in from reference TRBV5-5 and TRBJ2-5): DAGVTQSPTHLIKTRGQQVTLRCSPISGHKSVSWYQQVLGQGPQFIFQYYEKEERGRGNFPDRFSARQFPNYSSELNVNALLLGDSALYLCASSPLLPRQVETQYFGPGTRLLVL.

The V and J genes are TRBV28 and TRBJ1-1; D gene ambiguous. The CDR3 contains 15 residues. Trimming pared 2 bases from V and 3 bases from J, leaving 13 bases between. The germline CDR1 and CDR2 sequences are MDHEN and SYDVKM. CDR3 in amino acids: CASSLGLGDHTEAFF. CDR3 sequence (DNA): TGTGCCAGCAGTTTAGGGCTCGGGGATCACACTGAAGCTTTCTTT. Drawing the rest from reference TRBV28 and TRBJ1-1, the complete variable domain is DVKVTQSSRYLVKRTGEKVFLECVQDMDHENMFWYRQDPGLGLRLIYFSYDVKMKEKGDIPEGYSVSREKKERFSLILESASTNQTSMYLCASSLGLGDHTEAFFGQGTRLTVV.

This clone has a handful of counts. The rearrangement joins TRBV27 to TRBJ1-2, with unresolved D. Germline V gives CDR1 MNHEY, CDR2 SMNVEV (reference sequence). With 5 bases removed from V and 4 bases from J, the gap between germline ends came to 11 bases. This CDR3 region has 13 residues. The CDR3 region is CASSPGGIYGYTF. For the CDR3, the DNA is TGTGCCAGCAGTCCTGGAGGGATCTATGGCTACACCTTC.

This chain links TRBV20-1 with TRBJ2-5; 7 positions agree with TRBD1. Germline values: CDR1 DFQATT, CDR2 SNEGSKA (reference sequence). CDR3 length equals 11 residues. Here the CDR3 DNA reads TGCAGCAAAGACAGGGCAGAGACCCAGTACTTC. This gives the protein CSKDRAETQYF.

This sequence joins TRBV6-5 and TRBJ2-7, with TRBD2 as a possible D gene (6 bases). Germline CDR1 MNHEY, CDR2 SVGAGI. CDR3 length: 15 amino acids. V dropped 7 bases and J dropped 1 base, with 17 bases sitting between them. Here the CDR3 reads CASTIGTDGSYEQYF. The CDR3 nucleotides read TGTGCCAGCACCATCGGGACTGACGGGTCCTACGAGCAGTACTTC.

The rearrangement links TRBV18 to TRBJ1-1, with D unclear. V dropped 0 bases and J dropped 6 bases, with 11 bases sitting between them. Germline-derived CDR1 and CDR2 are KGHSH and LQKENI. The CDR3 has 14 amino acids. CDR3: CASSPPARFAEAFF. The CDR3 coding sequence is TGTGCCAGCTCACCACCCGCCAGATTTGCTGAAGCTTTCTTT.

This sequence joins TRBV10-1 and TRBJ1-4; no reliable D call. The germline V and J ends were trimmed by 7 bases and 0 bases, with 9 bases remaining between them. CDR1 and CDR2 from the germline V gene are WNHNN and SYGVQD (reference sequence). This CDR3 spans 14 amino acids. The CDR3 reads CASITAATNEKLFF. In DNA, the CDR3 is TGCGCCAGCATTACAGCAGCAACTAATGAAAAACTGTTTTTT.

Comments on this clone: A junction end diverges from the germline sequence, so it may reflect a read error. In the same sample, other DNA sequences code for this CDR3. DNA for the CDR3: TGTGCCACCAGCAGAGGGCCGGGGGGACTATACGAGCCGTACTTC. Its translation: CATSRGPGGLYEPYF. The V call is TRBV15, the J call TRBJ2-7, with 7 bases identical to TRBD2. CDR1 is LNHNV and CDR2 is YYDKDF in the germline V gene (reference sequence). The CDR3 extends over 15 amino acids.